This entry concerns a single TCR beta chain. Its antigen is not identified. This sample also contains other DNA sequences that code for the same CDR3. These data are taken from a study of shared clonotypes between healthy human individuals. Nashville, Tennessee was home to all donors, who were Caucasian adults. The CDR3 covers 13 residues. With 5 bases removed from V and 1 base from J, the gap between germline ends came to 8 bases. Per the germline V gene, CDR1 is SGHTA and CDR2 is FQGTGA. Study-wide results and limits: The study generally estimated greater richness for naive than memory subsets. Some naive CD4 clonotypes, around 4.7%, turned up in common across several donors.

Authors' methods: There were no quality scores in the junction-only immunoSEQ sequences, so filtering differed. Libraries were prepared by immunoSEQ multiplex PCR; TCRdb keeps only in-frame clonotypes and omits some of them. V and J calls and clone size are given by that table; D and trimming were obtained from the DNA. Among 2 million to 3 million clones, 93% were seen once, and the ten largest hold roughly 0.36%. Sequenced sample: naive CD4+ T cells from PBMCs. Regarding subset: CD45RA+ positively selected. The TCR sequence derives from a man aged 18-30 years in good health. Some clones in this sample may be carry-over from other donors' samples. This chain joins TRBV7-3 and TRBJ1-1, with TRBD1 as a possible D gene (5 bases). CDR3 region: CASSRGSNTEAFF. The CDR3 DNA reads TGTGCCAGCAGCAGGGGCTCGAACACTGAAGCTTTCTTT. The complete variable domain, with remaining parts taken from reference TRBV7-3 and TRBJ1-1, reads GAGVSQTPSNKVTEKGKYVELRCDPISGHTALYWYRQSLGQGPEFLIYFQGTGAADDSGLPNDRFFAVRPEGSVSTLKIQRTERGDSAVYLCASSRGSNTEAFFGQGTRLTVV.